This T cell receptor (beta chain) came from a study of Graves' ophthalmopathy and Graves' hyperthyroidism. Points from the study as a whole: Clonotypes were expanded in thyroid at above 0.001 frequency, and most also appeared in blood. Separation of ophthalmopathy from stable hyperthyroidism was achieved by a 13-signature model, at around 89% sensitivity and approximately 84% specificity.

Amplified material comprised TCR beta CDR3 regions derived from RNA transcripts. The library came from an HTBI-primed first-round RT-PCR and a second-round multiplex PCR. A single record per CDR3 protein comes from TCRdb applying MiXCR to the multiplex PCR reads. The table lists some 370,000 distinct CDR3 sequences, about 18% of them singletons. The PBMCs originated from around 9.7 ml of fresh peripheral blood. V shed 3 bases and J 4 bases; nucleotides not matched to a gene: 9. CDR3 length: 14 amino acids. Germline V gene lookup returns CDR1 DFQATT and CDR2 SNEGSKA (reference sequence). A word on this clonotype: Its specificity is unknown.

This TCR was sampled from an adult woman with stable Graves' hyperthyroidism. This chain uses TRBV20-1 with TRBJ2-7; 7 nucleotides align to TRBD1. Source material: peripheral blood. The CDR3 sequence: CSARGDRSVYEQYF. The CDR3 DNA follows: TGCAGTGCTAGGGGGGACAGAAGCGTTTACGAGCAGTACTTC.